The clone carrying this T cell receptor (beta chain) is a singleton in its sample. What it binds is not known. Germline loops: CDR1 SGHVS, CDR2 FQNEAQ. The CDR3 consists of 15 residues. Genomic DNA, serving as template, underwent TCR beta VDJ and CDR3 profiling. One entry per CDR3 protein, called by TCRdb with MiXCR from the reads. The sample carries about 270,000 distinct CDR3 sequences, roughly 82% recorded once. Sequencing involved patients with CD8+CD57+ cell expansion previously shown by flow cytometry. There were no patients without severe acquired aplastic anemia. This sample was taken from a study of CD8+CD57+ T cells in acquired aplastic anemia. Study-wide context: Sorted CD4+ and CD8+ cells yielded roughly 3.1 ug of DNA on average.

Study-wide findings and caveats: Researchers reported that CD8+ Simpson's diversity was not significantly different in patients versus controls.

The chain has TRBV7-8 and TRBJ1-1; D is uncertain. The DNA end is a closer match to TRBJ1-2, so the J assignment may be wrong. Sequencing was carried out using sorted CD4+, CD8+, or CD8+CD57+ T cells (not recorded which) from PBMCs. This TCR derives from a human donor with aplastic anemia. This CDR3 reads CASSLAVAADSGYTF. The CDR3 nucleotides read TGTGCCAGCAGCTTGGCAGTGGCAGCCGACTCTGGCTACACCTTC.